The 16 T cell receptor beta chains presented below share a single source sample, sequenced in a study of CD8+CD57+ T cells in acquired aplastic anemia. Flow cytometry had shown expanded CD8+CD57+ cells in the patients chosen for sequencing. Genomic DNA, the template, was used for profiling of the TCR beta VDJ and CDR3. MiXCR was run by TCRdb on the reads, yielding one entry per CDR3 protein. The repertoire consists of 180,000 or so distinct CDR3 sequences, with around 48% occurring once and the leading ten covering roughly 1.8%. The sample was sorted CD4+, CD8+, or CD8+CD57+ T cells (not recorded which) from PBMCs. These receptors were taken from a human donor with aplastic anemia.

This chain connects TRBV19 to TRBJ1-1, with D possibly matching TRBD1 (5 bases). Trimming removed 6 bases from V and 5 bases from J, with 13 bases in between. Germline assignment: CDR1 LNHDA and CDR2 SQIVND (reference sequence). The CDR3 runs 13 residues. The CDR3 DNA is TGTGCCAGTAGGGCCATGGGGGTGACTGAAGCTTTCTTT. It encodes CASRAMGVTEAFF.

The CDR3 here is CASSIVWGGNQPQHF. The CDR3 DNA reads as TGTGCCAGTAGTATAGTTTGGGGCGGCAATCAGCCCCAGCATTTT. The chain couples TRBV19 to TRBJ1-5; a weak D match, TRBD1 (5 bases). V dropped 1 base and J dropped 2 bases, with 9 bases sitting between them. Germline loops: CDR1 LNHDA, CDR2 SQIVND (reference sequence). This CDR3 is 15 amino acids long.

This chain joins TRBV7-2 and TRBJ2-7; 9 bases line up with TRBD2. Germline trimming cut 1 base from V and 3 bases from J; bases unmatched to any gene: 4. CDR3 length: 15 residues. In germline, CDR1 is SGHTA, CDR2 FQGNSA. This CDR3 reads CASSLVGGRVYEQYF. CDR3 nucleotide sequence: TGTGCCAGCAGCTTAGTTGGCGGGAGGGTCTACGAGCAGTACTTC.

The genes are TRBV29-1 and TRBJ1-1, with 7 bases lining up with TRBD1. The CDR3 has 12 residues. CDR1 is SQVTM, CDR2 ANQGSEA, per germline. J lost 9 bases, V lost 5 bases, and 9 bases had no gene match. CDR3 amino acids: CSVNPGGTQAFF. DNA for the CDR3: TGCAGCGTTAACCCAGGGGGGACTCAAGCTTTCTTT.

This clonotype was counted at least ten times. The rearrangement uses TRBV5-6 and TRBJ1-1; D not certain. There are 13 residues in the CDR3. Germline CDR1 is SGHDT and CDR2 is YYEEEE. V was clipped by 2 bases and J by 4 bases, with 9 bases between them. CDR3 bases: TGTGCCAGCAGCTTCGTCTTGGGCACTGAAGCTTTCTTT. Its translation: CASSFVLGTEAFF.

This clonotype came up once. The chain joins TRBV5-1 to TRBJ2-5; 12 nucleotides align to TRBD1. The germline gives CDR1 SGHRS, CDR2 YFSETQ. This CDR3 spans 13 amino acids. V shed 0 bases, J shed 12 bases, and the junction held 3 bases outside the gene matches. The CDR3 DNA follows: TGCGCCAGCAGCTTGGGTGGGACAGGGGGCAAGTACTTC. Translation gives CASSLGGTGGKYF.

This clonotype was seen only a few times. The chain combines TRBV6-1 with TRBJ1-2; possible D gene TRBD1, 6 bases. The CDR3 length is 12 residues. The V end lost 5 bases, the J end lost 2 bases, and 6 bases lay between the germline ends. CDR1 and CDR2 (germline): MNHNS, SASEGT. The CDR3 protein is CASSTGNYGYTF. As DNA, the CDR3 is TGTGCCAGCAGTACAGGGAACTATGGCTACACCTTC.

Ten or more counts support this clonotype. The CDR3 reads CASSLAATVLFF. Here the CDR3 DNA reads TGTGCCAGCAGCTTAGCCGCGACAGTTCTGTTCTTC. The V call is TRBV7-8, the J call TRBJ2-1; D might be TRBD1 (5 bases). The CDR3 spans 12 residues. Germline values: CDR1 SGHVS, CDR2 FQNEAQ. V gave up 0 bases and J gave up 15 bases, with 12 bases separating them.

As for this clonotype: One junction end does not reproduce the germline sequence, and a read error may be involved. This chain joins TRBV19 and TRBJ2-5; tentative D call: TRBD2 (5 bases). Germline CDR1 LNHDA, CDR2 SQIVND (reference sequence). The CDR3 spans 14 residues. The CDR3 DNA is TGTGACAGTAGCAAGCGTGGACGGGGAGAGACCCAGTACTTC. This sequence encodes CDSSKRGRGETQYF.

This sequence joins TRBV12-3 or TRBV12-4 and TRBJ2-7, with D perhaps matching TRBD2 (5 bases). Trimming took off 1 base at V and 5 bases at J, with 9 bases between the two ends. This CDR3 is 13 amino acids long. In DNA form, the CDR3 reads TGTGCCAGCAGTTTAGGGGCGGAGGACGAGCAGTACTTC. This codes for CASSLGAEDEQYF.

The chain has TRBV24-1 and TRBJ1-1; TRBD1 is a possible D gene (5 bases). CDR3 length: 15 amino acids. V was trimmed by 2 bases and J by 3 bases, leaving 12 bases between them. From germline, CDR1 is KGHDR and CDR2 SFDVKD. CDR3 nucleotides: TGTGCCACCAGTGATTCAGGGAGAGCGGACACTGAAGCTTTCTTT. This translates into CATSDSGRADTEAFF.

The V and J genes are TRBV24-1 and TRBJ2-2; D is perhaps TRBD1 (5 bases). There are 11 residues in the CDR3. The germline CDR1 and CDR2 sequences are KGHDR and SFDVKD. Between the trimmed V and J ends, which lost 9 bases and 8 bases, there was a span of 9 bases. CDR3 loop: CATQQAGELFF. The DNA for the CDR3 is TGTGCCACCCAACAGGCTGGGGAGCTGTTTTTT.

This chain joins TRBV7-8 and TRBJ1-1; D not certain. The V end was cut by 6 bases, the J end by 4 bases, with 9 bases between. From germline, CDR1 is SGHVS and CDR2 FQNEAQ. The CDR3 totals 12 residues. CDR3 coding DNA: TGTGCCAGCAGGGGTGTCTTCACTGAAGCTTTCTTT. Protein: CASRGVFTEAFF.

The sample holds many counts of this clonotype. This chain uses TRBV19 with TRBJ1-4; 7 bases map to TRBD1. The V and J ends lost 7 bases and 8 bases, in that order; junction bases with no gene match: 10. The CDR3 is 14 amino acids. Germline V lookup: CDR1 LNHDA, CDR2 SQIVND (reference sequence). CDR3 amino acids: CASTSTGRGEKLFF. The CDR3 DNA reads TGTGCCAGTACCTCGACAGGGCGAGGGGAAAAACTGTTTTTT.

The CDR3 nucleotides read TGTGCCAGCAGCTTAGCTTTGGCGGGGCCGGGACGGGTCCTGACTTTC. It translates to CASSLALAGPGRVLTF. The chain couples TRBV7-2 to TRBJ2-6, with D possibly matching TRBD2 (6 bases). The CDR3 is 16 residues long. Germline values: CDR1 SGHTA, CDR2 FQGNSA. The germline V and J ends were trimmed by 0 bases and 13 bases, with 19 bases remaining between them.

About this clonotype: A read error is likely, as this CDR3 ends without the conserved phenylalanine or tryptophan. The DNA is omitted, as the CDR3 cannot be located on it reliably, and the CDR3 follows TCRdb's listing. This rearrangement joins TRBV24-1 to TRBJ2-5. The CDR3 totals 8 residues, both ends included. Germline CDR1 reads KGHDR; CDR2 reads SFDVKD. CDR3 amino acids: CATSDLIS.